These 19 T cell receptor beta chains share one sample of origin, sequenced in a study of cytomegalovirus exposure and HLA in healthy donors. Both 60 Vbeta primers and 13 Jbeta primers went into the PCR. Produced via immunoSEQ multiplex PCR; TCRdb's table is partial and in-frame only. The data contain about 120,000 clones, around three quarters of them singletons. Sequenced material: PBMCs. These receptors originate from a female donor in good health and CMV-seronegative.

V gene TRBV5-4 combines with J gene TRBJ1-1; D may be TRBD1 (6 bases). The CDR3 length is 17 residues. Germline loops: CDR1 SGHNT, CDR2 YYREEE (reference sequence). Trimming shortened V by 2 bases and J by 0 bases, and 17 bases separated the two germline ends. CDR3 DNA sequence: TGTGCCAGCAGCTTCGGACAGCCAACAACAATGAACACTGAAGCTTTCTTT. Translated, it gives CASSFGQPTTMNTEAFF.

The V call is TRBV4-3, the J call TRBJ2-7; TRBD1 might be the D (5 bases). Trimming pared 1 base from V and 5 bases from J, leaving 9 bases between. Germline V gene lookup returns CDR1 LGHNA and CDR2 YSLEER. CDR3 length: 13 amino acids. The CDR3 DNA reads TGCGCCAGCAGCCAAGGCGGCAGGGACGAGCAGTACTTC. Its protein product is CASSQGGRDEQYF.

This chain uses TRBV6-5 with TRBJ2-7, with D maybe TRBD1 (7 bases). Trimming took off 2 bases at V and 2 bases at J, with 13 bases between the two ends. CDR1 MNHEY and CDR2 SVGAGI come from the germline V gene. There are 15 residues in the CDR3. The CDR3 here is CASSYDRAGTYEQYF. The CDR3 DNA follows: TGTGCCAGCAGTTACGACAGGGCGGGAACCTACGAGCAGTACTTC.

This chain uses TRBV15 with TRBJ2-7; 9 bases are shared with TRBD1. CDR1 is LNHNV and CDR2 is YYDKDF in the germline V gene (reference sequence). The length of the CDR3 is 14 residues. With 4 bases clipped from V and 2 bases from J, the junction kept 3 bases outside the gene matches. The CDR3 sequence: CATSKQGAAYEQYF. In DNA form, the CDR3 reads TGTGCCACCAGCAAACAGGGGGCAGCCTACGAGCAGTACTTC.

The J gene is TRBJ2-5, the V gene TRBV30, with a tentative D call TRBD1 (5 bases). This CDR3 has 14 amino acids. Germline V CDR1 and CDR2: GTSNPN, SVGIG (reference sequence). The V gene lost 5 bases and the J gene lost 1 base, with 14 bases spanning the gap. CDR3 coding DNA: TGTGCCTGGGTGGCGTCCAGGGTCCAAGAGACCCAGTACTTC. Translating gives CAWVASRVQETQYF.

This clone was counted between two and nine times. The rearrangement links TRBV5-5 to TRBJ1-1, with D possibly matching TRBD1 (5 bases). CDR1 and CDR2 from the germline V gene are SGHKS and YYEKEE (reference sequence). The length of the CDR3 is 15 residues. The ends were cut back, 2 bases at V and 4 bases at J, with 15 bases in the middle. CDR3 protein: CASSLFGGESTEAFF. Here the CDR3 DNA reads TGTGCCAGCAGCTTATTCGGAGGGGAAAGCACTGAAGCTTTCTTT.

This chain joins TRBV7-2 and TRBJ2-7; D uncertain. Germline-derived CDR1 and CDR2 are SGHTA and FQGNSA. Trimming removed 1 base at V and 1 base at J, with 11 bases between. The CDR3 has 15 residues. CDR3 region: CASSLDFDNSYEQYF. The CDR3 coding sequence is TGTGCCAGCAGCTTAGATTTCGACAATTCCTACGAGCAGTACTTC.

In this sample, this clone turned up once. The CDR3 here is CAWSRQDYEQYF. The CDR3 region has the DNA TGTGCCTGGAGTAGACAGGACTACGAGCAGTACTTC. V usage is TRBV30 and J usage is TRBJ2-7; weak D call: TRBD1 (6 bases). The germline CDR1 and CDR2 sequences are GTSNPN and SVGIG (reference sequence). Trimming stripped 2 bases from V and 3 bases from J, with 8 bases between. CDR3 length equals 12 residues.

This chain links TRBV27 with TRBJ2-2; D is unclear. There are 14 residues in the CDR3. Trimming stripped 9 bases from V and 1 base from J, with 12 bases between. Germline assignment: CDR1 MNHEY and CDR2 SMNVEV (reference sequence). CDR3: CASAGSENTGELFF. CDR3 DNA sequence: TGTGCCAGTGCAGGCTCCGAGAACACCGGGGAGCTGTTTTTT.

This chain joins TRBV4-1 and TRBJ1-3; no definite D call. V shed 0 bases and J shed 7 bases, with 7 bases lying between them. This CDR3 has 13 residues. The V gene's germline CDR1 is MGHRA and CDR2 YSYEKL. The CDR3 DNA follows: TGCGCCAGCAGCCAAGATGGAGGGAACACCATATATTTT. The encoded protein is CASSQDGGNTIYF.

This chain's CDR3 is CASSLQTGYEQYF. CDR3 nucleotide sequence: TGTGCCAGCAGTTTACAGACAGGGTACGAGCAGTACTTC. This sequence joins TRBV28 and TRBJ2-7, with 7 nucleotides matching TRBD1. This CDR3 comprises 13 residues. CDR1 is MDHEN and CDR2 is SYDVKM in the germline V gene. The J segment lost 4 bases and the V segment lost 2 bases, leaving 2 bases of the junction unmatched.

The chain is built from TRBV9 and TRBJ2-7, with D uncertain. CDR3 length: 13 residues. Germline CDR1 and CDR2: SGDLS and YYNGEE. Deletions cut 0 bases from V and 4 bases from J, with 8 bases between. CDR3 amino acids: CASSVEASYEQYF. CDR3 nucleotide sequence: TGTGCCAGCAGCGTAGAAGCTTCTTACGAGCAGTACTTC.

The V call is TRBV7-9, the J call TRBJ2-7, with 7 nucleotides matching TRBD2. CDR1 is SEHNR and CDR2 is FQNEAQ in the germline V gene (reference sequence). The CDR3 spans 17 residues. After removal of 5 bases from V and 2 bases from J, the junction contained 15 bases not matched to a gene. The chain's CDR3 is CASSPSRKRESPYEQYF. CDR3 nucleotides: TGTGCCAGCAGCCCCTCCCGGAAGCGGGAATCCCCCTACGAGCAGTACTTC.

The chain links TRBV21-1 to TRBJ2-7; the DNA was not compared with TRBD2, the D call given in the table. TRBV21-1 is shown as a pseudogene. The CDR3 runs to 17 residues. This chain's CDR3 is CASSKAGWDGGGHEQYF. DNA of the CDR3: TGTGCCAGCAGCAAAGCAGGTTGGGATGGAGGTGGCCACGAGCAGTACTTC.

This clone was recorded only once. This CDR3 reads CASSPGTRGETQYF. The CDR3 region has the DNA TGCGCCAGCAGCCCCGGGACCCGGGGGGAGACCCAGTACTTC. This chain uses TRBV5-1 with TRBJ2-5; D perhaps matches TRBD2 (6 bases). Trimming shortened V by 4 bases and J by 5 bases, and 15 bases separated the two germline ends. The CDR3 loop spans 14 amino acids. From germline, CDR1 is SGHRS and CDR2 YFSETQ.

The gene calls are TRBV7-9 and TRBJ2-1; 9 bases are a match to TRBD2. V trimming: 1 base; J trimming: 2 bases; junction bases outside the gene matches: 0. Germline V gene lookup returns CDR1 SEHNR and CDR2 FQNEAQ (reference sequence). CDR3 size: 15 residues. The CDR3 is CASSLERGAYNEQFF. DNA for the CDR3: TGTGCCAGCAGCTTAGAGCGGGGGGCCTACAATGAGCAGTTCTTC.

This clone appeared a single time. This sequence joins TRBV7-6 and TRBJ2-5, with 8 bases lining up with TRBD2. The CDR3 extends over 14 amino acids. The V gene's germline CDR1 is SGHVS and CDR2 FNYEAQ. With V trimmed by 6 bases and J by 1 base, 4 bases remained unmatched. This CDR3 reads CASRGSGAQETQYF. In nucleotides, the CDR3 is TGTGCCAGCAGGGGTAGCGGGGCCCAAGAGACCCAGTACTTC.

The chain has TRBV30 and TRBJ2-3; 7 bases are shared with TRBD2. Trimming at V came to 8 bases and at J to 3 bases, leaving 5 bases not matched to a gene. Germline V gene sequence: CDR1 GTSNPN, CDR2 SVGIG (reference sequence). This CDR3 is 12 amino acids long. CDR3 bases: TGTGCCCGGGGGGTCGGGACAGATACGCAGTATTTT. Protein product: CARGVGTDTQYF. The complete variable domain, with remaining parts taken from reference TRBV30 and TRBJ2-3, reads SQTIHQWPATLVQPVGSPLSLECTVEGTSNPNLYWYRQAAGRGLQLLFYSVGIGQISSEVPQNLSASRPQDRQFILSSKKLLLSDSGFYLCARGVGTDTQYFGPGTRLTVL.

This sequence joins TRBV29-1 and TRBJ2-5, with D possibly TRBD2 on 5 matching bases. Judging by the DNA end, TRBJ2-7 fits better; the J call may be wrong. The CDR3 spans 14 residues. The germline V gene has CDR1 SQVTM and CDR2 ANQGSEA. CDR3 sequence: CSVGSGSGSNEQYF. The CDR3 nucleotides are TGCAGCGTTGGATCGGGCAGCGGTAGTAACGAGCAGTACTTC.